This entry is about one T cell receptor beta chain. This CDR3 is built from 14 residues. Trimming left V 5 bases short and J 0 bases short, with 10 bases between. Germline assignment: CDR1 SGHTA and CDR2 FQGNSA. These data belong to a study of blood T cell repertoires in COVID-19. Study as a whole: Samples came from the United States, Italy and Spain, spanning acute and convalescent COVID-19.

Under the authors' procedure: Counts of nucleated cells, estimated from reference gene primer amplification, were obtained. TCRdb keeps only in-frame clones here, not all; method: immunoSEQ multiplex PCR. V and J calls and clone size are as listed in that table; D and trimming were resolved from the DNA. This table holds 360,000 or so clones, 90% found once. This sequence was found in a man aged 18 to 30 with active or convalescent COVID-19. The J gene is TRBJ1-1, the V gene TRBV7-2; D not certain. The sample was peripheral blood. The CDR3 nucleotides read TGTGCCAGCAGCCCAGGCGGGGTGAACACTGAAGCTTTCTTT. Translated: CASSPGGVNTEAFF.